Listed below are T cell receptor beta chains from one sample, sequenced in a study of cytomegalovirus exposure and HLA in healthy donors. Only in-frame clones appear in the TCRdb table, and some are missing; sequencing was by immunoSEQ multiplex PCR. The sample yields around 19,000 clones, 84% seen once. Sequencing input: PBMCs. These receptors were taken from a human donor in good health. The CDR3 runs from the conserved cysteine through the conserved F or W. The D gene is left open where the match is weak. Clone size is given for some rows only: seen once, a few or many times, or a class if the clone is expanded.

j_gene: TRBJ2-3; v_gene: TRBV4-1; d_gene: -; abundance: few; CDR3nt: TGCGCCAGCAGCCCCAGGTATTCAAGCACAGATACGCAGTATTTT; CDR3aa: CASSPRYSSTDTQYF
j_gene: TRBJ2-3; v_gene: TRBV7-2; d_gene: -; abundance: -; CDR3nt: TGTGCCAGCAGCCCGCCGGGACTGGGTGGGAACACGCAGTATTTT; CDR3aa: CASSPPGLGGNTQYF
j_gene: TRBJ1-1; v_gene: TRBV11-2; d_gene: -; abundance: -; CDR3nt: TGTGCCAGCAGCCCCTATTCTGGCGGCCTTGGAGGGGACACTGAAGCTTTCTTT; CDR3aa: CASSPYSGGLGGDTEAFF
j_gene: TRBJ2-2; v_gene: TRBV7-7; d_gene: -; abundance: -; CDR3nt: TGTGCCAGCGCGTTAGGGGAGGCGTTTACGAACACCGGGGAGCTGTTTTTT; CDR3aa: CASALGEAFTNTGELFF
j_gene: TRBJ1-2; v_gene: TRBV27; d_gene: -; abundance: -; CDR3nt: TGTGCCAGCAGTTTGGCCGGGTATGGTAACTATGGCTACACCTTC; CDR3aa: CASSLAGYGNYGYTF
j_gene: TRBJ2-5; v_gene: TRBV7-2; d_gene: -; abundance: -; CDR3nt: TGTGCCAGCAGCGGAGGGGTGGTCCAAGAGACCCAGTACTTC; CDR3aa: CASSGGVVQETQYF
j_gene: TRBJ1-1; v_gene: TRBV14; d_gene: TRBD1; abundance: -; CDR3nt: TGTGCCAGCAGCCGGCTACAGGGGGCTCGAACTGAAGCTTTCTTT; CDR3aa: CASSRLQGARTEAFF
j_gene: TRBJ2-5; v_gene: TRBV7-2; d_gene: TRBD2; abundance: -; CDR3nt: TGTGCCAGCAGACCGCCGGGACTAGCCGGGGGGGTCCAAGAGACCCAGTACTTC; CDR3aa: CASRPPGLAGGVQETQYF
j_gene: TRBJ2-1; v_gene: TRBV29-1; d_gene: -; abundance: few; CDR3nt: TGCAGCGTTAAGGCGGACAGCTTAAATGAGCAGTTCTTC; CDR3aa: CSVKADSLNEQFF
j_gene: TRBJ1-2; v_gene: TRBV6-4; d_gene: -; abundance: -; CDR3nt: TGTGCCAGCAGTGACTCGGTGGAGGTGGCCTCAAGGTATGGCTACACCTTC; CDR3aa: CASSDSVEVASRYGYTF
j_gene: TRBJ2-7; v_gene: TRBV4-1; d_gene: -; abundance: -; CDR3nt: TGCGCCAGCAGCCAAGCCCCCCGGGACACCCTCGGGTCCTACGAGCAGTACTTC; CDR3aa: CASSQAPRDTLGSYEQYF
j_gene: TRBJ1-2; v_gene: TRBV6-5; d_gene: TRBD1; abundance: -; CDR3nt: TGTGCCAGCAGTCCTCAGGGGGGCGCCCCCTATGGCTACACCTTC; CDR3aa: CASSPQGGAPYGYTF
j_gene: TRBJ2-7; v_gene: TRBV7-9; d_gene: TRBD2; abundance: -; CDR3nt: TGTGCCAGCAGCCTCGAGCGGGAGGGTTCCTACGAGCAGTACTTC; CDR3aa: CASSLEREGSYEQYF
j_gene: TRBJ2-1; v_gene: TRBV7-9; d_gene: -; abundance: -; CDR3nt: TGTGCCAGCACCGGGTCCGTTGAGCAGTTCTTC; CDR3aa: CASTGSVEQFF